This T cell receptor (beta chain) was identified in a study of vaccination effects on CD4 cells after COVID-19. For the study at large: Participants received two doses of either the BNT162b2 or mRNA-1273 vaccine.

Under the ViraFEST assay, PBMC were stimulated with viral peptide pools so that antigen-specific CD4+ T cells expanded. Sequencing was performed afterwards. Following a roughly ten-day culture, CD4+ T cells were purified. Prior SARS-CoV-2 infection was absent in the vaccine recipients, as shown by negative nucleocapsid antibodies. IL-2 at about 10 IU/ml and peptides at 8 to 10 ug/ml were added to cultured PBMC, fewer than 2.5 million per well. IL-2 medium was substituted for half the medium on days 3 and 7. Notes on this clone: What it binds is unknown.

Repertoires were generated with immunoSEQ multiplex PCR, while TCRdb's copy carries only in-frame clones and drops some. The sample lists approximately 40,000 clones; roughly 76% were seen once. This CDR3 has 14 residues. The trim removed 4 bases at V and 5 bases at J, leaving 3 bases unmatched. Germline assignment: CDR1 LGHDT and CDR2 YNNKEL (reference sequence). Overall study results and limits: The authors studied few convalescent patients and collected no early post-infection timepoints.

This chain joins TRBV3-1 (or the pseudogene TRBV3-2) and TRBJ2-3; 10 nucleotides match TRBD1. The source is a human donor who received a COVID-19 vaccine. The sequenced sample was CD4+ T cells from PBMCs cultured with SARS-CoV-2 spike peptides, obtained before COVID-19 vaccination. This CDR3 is CASSLGQGEDTQYF. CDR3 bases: TGTGCCAGCAGCCTAGGACAGGGGGAAGATACGCAGTATTTT.